The clone carrying this T cell receptor (beta chain) occurred a few times. Its target is not known. The data were obtained in a study of beta chain features in type 1 diabetes. Study outcomes and limitations: Patients and controls would be equally affected if PCR favored shorter templates. cDNA sequencing could over-represent cells with high TCR expression. The naive, central memory and Treg TCRB repertoires looked more alike in patients than they did in healthy donors.

cDNA synthesis used the whole RNA isolate, giving expressed TCRB sequences. The protocol was immunoSEQ multiplex PCR, while the TCRdb copy is restricted to in-frame clones and leaves out a portion. Seen here are approximately 200,000 clones, around 10% observed once, and the top ten hold 0.03% to 0.04%. Germline V gene data show CDR1 as MNHEY and CDR2 as SVGAGI. The ends were cut back, 7 bases at V and 0 bases at J, with 7 bases in the middle. This CDR3 is 13 amino acids long. Purity exceeding 95% was reached by all sorted populations. The V call is TRBV6-5, the J call TRBJ1-5; D unclear. The clonotype originates from a woman aged 18 to 35 in good health. The sequenced material came from naive CD4+ T cells from blood. The CDR3 DNA follows: TGTGCCAGCAAAGAGAATAGCAATCAGCCCCAGCATTTT. It codes for CASKENSNQPQHF.